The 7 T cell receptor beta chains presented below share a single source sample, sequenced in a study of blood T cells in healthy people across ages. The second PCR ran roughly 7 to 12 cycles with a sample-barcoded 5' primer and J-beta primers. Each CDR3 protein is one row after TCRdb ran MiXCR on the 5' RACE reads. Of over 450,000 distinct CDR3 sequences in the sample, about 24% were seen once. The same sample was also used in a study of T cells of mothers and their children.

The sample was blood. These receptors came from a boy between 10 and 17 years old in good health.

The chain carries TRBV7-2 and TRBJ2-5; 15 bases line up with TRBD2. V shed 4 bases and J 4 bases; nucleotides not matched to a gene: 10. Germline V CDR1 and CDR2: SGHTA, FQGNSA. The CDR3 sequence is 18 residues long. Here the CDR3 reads CASSSPGLAGGSLETQYF. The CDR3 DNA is TGTGCCAGCAGCTCTCCGGGACTAGCGGGAGGTTCACTAGAGACCCAGTACTTC.

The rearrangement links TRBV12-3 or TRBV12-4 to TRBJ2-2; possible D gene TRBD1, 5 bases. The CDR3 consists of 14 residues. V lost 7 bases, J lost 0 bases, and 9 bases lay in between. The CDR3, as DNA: TGTGCCAGCAAAAAGGGGCCGAACACCGGGGAGCTGTTTTTT. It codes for CASKKGPNTGELFF.

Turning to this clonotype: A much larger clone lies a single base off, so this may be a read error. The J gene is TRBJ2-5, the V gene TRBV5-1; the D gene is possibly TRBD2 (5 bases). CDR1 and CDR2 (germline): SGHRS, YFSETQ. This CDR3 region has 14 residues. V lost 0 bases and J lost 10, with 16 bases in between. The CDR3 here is CASSLDSGSGIQYF. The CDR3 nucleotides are TGCGCCAGCAGCTTGGATTCAGGCTCGGGGATCCAGTACTTC.

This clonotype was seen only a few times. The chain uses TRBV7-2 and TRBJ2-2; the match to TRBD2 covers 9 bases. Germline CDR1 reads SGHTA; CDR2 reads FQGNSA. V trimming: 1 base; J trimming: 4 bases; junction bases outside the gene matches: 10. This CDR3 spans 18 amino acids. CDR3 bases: TGTGCCAGCAGCTTAGTTGCGGGGGGGGCCGTTTCCACCGGGGAGCTGTTTTTT. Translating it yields CASSLVAGGAVSTGELFF.

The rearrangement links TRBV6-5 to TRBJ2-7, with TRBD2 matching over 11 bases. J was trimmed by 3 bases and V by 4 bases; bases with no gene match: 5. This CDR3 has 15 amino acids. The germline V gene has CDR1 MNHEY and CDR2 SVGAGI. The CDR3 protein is CASSSETSGIYEQYF. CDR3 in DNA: TGTGCCAGCAGTTCCGAGACTAGCGGGATCTACGAGCAGTACTTC.

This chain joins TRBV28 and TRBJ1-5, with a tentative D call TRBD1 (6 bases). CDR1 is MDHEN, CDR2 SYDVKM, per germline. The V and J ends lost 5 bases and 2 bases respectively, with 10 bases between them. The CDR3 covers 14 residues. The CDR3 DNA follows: TGTGCCAGCAGTCGACCAGGGGGCAATCAGCCCCAGCATTTT. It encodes CASSRPGGNQPQHF.

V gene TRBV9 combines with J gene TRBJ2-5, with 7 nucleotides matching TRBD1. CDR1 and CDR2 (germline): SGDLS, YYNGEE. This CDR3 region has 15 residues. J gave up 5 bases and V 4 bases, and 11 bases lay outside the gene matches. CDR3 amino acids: CASSRSRQGLETQYF. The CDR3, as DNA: TGTGCCAGCAGCCGGAGCCGACAGGGCCTGGAGACCCAGTACTTC.